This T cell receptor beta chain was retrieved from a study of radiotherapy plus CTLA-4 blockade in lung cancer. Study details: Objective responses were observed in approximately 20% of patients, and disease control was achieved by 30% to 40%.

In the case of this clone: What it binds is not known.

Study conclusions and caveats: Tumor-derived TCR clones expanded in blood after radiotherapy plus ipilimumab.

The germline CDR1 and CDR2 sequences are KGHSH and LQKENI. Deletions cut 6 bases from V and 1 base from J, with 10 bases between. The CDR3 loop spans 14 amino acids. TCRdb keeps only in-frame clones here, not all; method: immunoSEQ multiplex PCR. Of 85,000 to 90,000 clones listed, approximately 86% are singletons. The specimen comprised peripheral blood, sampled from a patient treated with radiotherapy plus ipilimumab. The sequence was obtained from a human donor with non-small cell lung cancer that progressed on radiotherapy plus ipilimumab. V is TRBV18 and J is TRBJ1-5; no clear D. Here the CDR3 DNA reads TGTGCCAGCTCCCTCCTCGAGAGCAATCAGCCCCAGCATTTT. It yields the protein CASSLLESNQPQHF. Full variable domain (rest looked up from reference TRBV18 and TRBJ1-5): NAGVMQNPRHLVRRRGQEARLRCSPMKGHSHVYWYRQLPEEGLKFMVYLQKENIIDESGMPKERFSAEFPKEGPSILRIQQVVRGDSAAYFCASSLLESNQPQHFGDGTRLSIL.